The present T cell receptor beta chain was sequenced within a study of patients and donors after allogeneic stem cell transplantation. There are 12 residues in the CDR3. Trimming removed 4 bases from V and 4 bases from J, with 7 bases in between. Germline loops: CDR1 SEHNR, CDR2 FQNEAQ (reference sequence). MiXCR was run by TCRdb on the RT-PCR reads, yielding one entry per CDR3 protein. This table has roughly 190,000 distinct CDR3 sequences, roughly two fifths appearing once. This TCR derives from a human donor who was either an allogeneic HSCT recipient or a stem cell or donor lymphocyte infusion donor (not recorded which). It is not recorded whose cells these are; they may come from a transplant donor. Material: blood, either unsorted or a sorted T cell fraction (not recorded which). The genes are TRBV7-9 and TRBJ2-5; a weak D match, TRBD1 (5 bases). The CDR3 DNA follows: TGTGCCAGCAGCTCTAGGGGAGAGACCCAGTACTTC. Its translation is CASSSRGETQYF.